This T cell receptor beta chain comes out of a study of post-analysis software for immune sequencing data (dated by TCRdb to between 2014 and 2017). In terms of the full investigation: Disease courses on record covered relapsing-remitting, secondary progressive and progressive-relapsing multiple sclerosis, though some patients had no subtype annotation. The multiple sclerosis patient repertoires were compared with some twelve previously published healthy control repertoires from donors aged 6 to 25 years. A subset of samples was prepared in parallel using single-end sample barcoding, then pooled and co-amplified after Illumina adapter ligation.

The library came from PCR. Sequencing relied on an Illumina HiSeq 2500. Unique molecular identifiers were incorporated into TCR beta cDNA libraries to reduce PCR and sequencing biases. Every 1 to 10 million input T cells yielded approximately 500,000 cDNA molecules, meaning each molecule approximated one T cell. Patient libraries were prepared and sequenced with the same protocol used for the earlier healthy control dataset. Samples belonging to the same batch were prepared together, multiplexed and sequenced on a shared HiSeq lane. Turning to the authors' computational methods: MIGEC handled the raw barcoded reads, throwing out single-read molecular identifier groups before consensus assembly and CDR3 extraction. VDJtools was used for post-analysis of the clonotype tables, and diversity was normalized by down-sampling every dataset to the size of the smallest sample. To correct batch-related cross-sample contamination, repertoire overlap clustering matched CDR3 amino acid sequences but not nucleotide sequences. TCRdb handled the public reads itself, with Q25 trimming in fastp and clone calling in MiXCR, and kept productive beta chains. Entries are consolidated by CDR3 protein sequence, retaining the most common genes and DNA. TCRdb, not the authors, supplied the V and J calls. For this sample there are about 200,000 distinct CDR3 sequences; roughly 30% appear just once. 3% to 3.5% of the sample comes from the top ten.

To demonstrate the VDJtools post-analysis software, the study profiled TCR beta repertoires from the peripheral blood of about a dozen young patients with multiple sclerosis. Multiple sclerosis patients were children and adolescents aged about 6 to 15 years. In the case of this clonotype: No cognate antigen has been identified for it. A much larger clone lies one base from this, so it may be a read error.

For CDR1 and CDR2, the germline V gene (reference sequence) lists DFQATT and SNEGSKA. Deletion took 5 bases off V and 4 bases off J, with a span of 23 bases between the germline ends. The CDR3 sequence holds 16 residues, the cysteine and phenylalanine included. Only CDR3 DNA is held: 48 bases, read in frame from base 1. General conclusions and limits of the study: Significantly higher frequencies in patients than in controls were found for several TRBV segments, including TRBV5-6, TRBV5-1 and TRBV20-1. Strong co-clustering of samples prepared in the same batch was shown by direct clustering with F measure, prompting a batch-effect correction. Multiple sclerosis patients had significantly lower normalized Chao1 diversity than controls, a result that suggests substantial peripheral T-cell clonal expansion. The control group was slightly older than the multiple sclerosis patient group.

This clonotype was obtained from a girl aged 2-17 years with multiple sclerosis. The rearranged segments are TRBV20-1 and TRBJ1-2; TRBD1 could be the D gene, as 5 bases match. What was sequenced was blood. The CDR3 reads CSAGLDRAPGPYGYTF. The nucleotides are TGCAGTGCTGGACTCGACCGGGCACCAGGGCCCTATGGCTACACCTTC.